A selection of T cell receptor beta chains follows, all from one sample in a study of cytomegalovirus exposure and HLA in healthy donors. The data were produced by immunoSEQ multiplex PCR, yet TCRdb's version contains in-frame clones alone and is incomplete. The table lists 150,000 to 200,000 clones, under 80% of them singletons. Input material: PBMCs. The receptor source for this set is a man aged 35 to 55 in good health and CMV-seronegative. The CDR3 runs from the conserved cysteine through the conserved F or W. Each record gives: CDR3 protein, V gene.

CDR3aa: CASRGGQGFYEQYF; v_gene: TRBV6-5
CDR3aa: CASSPLDEVMGNTIYF; v_gene: TRBV28
CDR3aa: CASSSRRQVNTEAFF; v_gene: TRBV28
CDR3aa: CASSVTGITDTQYF; v_gene: TRBV5-4
CDR3aa: CASSPDRGDGNQPQHF; v_gene: TRBV19
CDR3aa: CASSMTGPNYGYTF; v_gene: TRBV19
CDR3aa: CASRLPGGGGGIAKNIQYF; v_gene: TRBV12-2
CDR3aa: CASSQTQQGQETQYF; v_gene: TRBV4-2
CDR3aa: CASTVGGPYNEQFF; v_gene: TRBV5-1
CDR3aa: CASREGGAFGGYNEQFF; v_gene: TRBV19
CDR3aa: CASSNTGGLAGELFF; v_gene: TRBV5-1
CDR3aa: CASSLEPGSATEAFF; v_gene: TRBV7-8
CDR3aa: CASSVGQVSDTQYF; v_gene: TRBV9
CDR3aa: CAISDWTGRDFQPQHF; v_gene: TRBV10-3
CDR3aa: CASSPILAGGYNEQFF; v_gene: TRBV11-2
CDR3aa: CASSQPGLETDTQYF; v_gene: TRBV19
CDR3aa: CASSEAFEGAGEKLFF; v_gene: TRBV9
CDR3aa: CASSYSRGIREKLFF; v_gene: TRBV6-5
CDR3aa: CASSPLGTGVFGYTF; v_gene: TRBV27
CDR3aa: CASSLLSNQPQHF; v_gene: TRBV7-8
CDR3aa: CASSVRWEWNEQYF; v_gene: TRBV9
CDR3aa: CASSARDRGKYNEQFF; v_gene: TRBV7-9
CDR3aa: CASSFAYNEQFF; v_gene: TRBV27
CDR3aa: CSVNTGFGTYNEQFF; v_gene: TRBV29-1
CDR3aa: CASSLAAGLAVTGELFF; v_gene: TRBV5-1
CDR3aa: CASRWGQGTYNEQFF; v_gene: TRBV28
CDR3aa: CASSVVRETEAFF; v_gene: TRBV9
CDR3aa: CASTPGIRGERAFF; v_gene: TRBV5-4
CDR3aa: CASSESGRTFYGYTF; v_gene: TRBV25-1
CDR3aa: CASSKASGANVLTF; v_gene: TRBV5-1